Listed below are T cell receptor beta chains from one sample, sequenced in a study of CD4+ T cells in melanoma. Clones were sequenced by immunoSEQ multiplex PCR, and TCRdb holds only the in-frame ones, with some missing. This sample has about 9,600 clones, with around four fifths found just once. The sample comprised cells from a culture (not recorded whether cultured in vitro). The receptors originated from a human donor with melanoma. Both conserved end residues are part of each CDR3. The order of the fields is clone size, V gene, CDR3 protein. Only some rows state a clone size, as once, few, many or a class for expanded clones.

>NA|TRBV29-1
CSVFRDTGELFF
>NA|TRBV18
CASSGRNSPLYNEQFF
>NA|TRBV6-5
CASRAGDTEAFF
>medium-sized|TRBV7-9
CASTTWGSGDGYTF
>NA|TRBV6-1
CASSDSFYEQFF
>NA|TRBV4-1
CASSQVGRSNTEAFF
>NA|TRBV6-6
CASSRTGTGERYGYTF
>NA|TRBV4-1
CASHRPGTGNGYTF
>NA|TRBV25-1
CASRGDRPSTTDTQYF
>NA|TRBV7-9
CASSRETGFYGYTF
>few|TRBV27
CASSPTPSGVNTGELFF
>NA|TRBV10-1
CASSGGSGAGMNTEAFF
>NA|TRBV5-1
CASSSATRADTQYF
>few|TRBV11-2
CASSSQGGGDQPQHF
>NA|TRBV19
CASKRLSSRSSTEAFF
>NA|TRBV5-1
CASSLAISVYTGELFF
>NA|TRBV5-4
CASSPEAGAREQFF
>NA|TRBV7-3
CASSPGTGLNTEAFF
>NA|TRBV5-1
CASSLGLGDTGELFF
>few|TRBV3-1/TRBV3-2
CASRGGQQGSEQYF
>NA|TRBV6-5
CASSWTLSYSNQPQHF
>NA|TRBV6-4
CASPRQPQHF
>NA|TRBV19
CASKPGQMGQRGYTF
>NA|TRBV11-2
CASSLTRNEQFF
>NA|TRBV7-4
CASSLPPAAGASSGNTIYF
>NA|TRBV2
CASQGRWTEAFF
>few|TRBV14
CASSLSTVNFVSLHF
>NA|TRBV7-2
CASSLRLAGADGEQYF
>few|TRBV5-4
CASSRSEAINEKLFF
>NA|TRBV6-5
CASSYRGRSYEQYF
>NA|TRBV2
CASSETSSEQFF
>NA|TRBV7-9
CASSAKPGQDPAEAFF
>NA|TRBV18
CASSPGSGITEAFF
>few|TRBV30
CAWSVPGYEQYF
>NA|TRBV7-8
CASSLGGGLGVGRVYGYTF
>once|TRBV29-1
CSVEAGVAGLGYEQYF
>few|TRBV19
CASSYTGSGPQHF
>NA|TRBV18
CASSPLRITEGLTDTQYF
>NA|TRBV5-4
CATQDRSHGYTF
>NA|TRBV18
CASSPDGNTEAFF
>NA|TRBV6-5
CASSTTWAGTYEQYF
>NA|TRBV2
CASGEGGLDTQYF